This T cell receptor (beta chain) was found in a study of shared clonotypes between healthy human individuals. Concerning this clone itself: What it binds is not known.

V was shortened by 2 bases and J by 4 bases, with 11 bases between the two germline ends. The germline V gene encodes CDR1 SGDLS and CDR2 YYNGEE. CDR3 size: 14 residues. In the original analysis: ImmunoSEQ gave junction-only sequences without quality scores, so filtering differed. The protocol was immunoSEQ multiplex PCR, while the TCRdb copy is restricted to in-frame clones and leaves out a portion. D and trimming were read from the DNA, whereas the V and J calls and clone size are those reported in that table. The sample holds about 700,000 clones, around 90% seen once. Cells designated naive CD8 were CD45RO-negative and were positively selected for CCR7, with terminally differentiated effector memory CD45RA+ cells excluded. The donors were all Caucasian adults (living in Nashville, Tennessee). Points from the study as a whole: Represented genetic and exposure-history diversity was restricted by having few donors. When compared with the clonotypes that were shared by all four sorted-subset donors, the non-shared clonotypes turned out to have lower generation probabilities.

Sequencing was performed on naive CD8+ T cells sorted from blood. This receptor was taken from a man aged 25 to 40 in good health. The chain uses TRBV9 and TRBJ2-3; D is unclear. This chain's CDR3 is CASSVWPPPDTQYF. The CDR3 nucleotides read TGTGCCAGCAGCGTCTGGCCGCCCCCAGATACGCAGTATTTT.